This T cell receptor beta chain appears in the sequencing data of a study of early T cells in non-severe SARS-CoV-2 infection. Study as a whole: From unsorted whole blood, bulk RNA was sequenced, and the chains remained unpaired.

Attached unique molecular identifiers marked individual cDNA molecules. In TCRdb, the 5' RACE reads were re-called with MiXCR into one record per CDR3 protein. This sample has 50,000 to 65,000 distinct CDR3 sequences, with just under 9% found just once. Study-wide results and limits: Missing private and CD4 specificities, VDJdb matching favored anti-spike CD8 responses.

CDR3 size: 14 residues. The germline CDR1 and CDR2 sequences are SGHRS and YFSETQ. The ends were cut back, 4 bases at V and 3 bases at J, with 14 bases in the middle. This clonotype was detected only a few times. What it binds is unknown. This TCR was sampled from an adult who was a healthcare worker with PCR-confirmed SARS-CoV-2 infection or an uninfected control (not recorded which). V gene TRBV5-1 combines with J gene TRBJ2-7; maybe TRBD2 (6 bases). The material sequenced was whole blood. CDR3 region: CASSETGLSYEQYF. The DNA of the CDR3 is TGCGCCAGCAGCGAAACGGGACTCAGCTACGAGCAGTACTTC.